This TCR beta chain stems from a study of Graves' ophthalmopathy and Graves' hyperthyroidism listed by TCRdb under 2018. Notes on the research overall: Hyperthyroidism was considered stable if no progression to ophthalmopathy occurred within 18 months of follow-up. The study used signatures of the TCR beta repertoire to tell Graves' ophthalmopathy apart from Graves' hyperthyroidism and to predict which patients would progress to ophthalmopathy. In total, approximately 130 blood samples were TCR-sequenced: approximately 42 ophthalmopathy, some 75 hyperthyroidism and around 17 hyperthyroidism-to-ophthalmopathy patients. To explore V-J signatures distinguishing ophthalmopathy from hyperthyroidism, a discovery set of 100 patients (roughly 45 ophthalmopathy, 57 stable hyperthyroidism) was enrolled. An independent validation cohort comprised some 19 hyperthyroidism patients and over 15 patients who later progressed from hyperthyroidism to ophthalmopathy. T-cell repertoires of thyroid tissue and blood were compared in over 5 hyperthyroidism patients. Following sampling, methimazole starting at 30 mg daily was administered to hyperthyroidism patients, and high-dose intravenous methylprednisolone was administered to ophthalmopathy patients. What the authors observed across the whole study: Most expanded thyroid clonotypes with frequency above 0.001 were also detected in blood, suggesting blood repertoires may reflect the thyroid immune response. In validation, the model predicted ophthalmopathy progression with about 71% sensitivity and about 77% specificity; some twelve predicted patients were CT-confirmed with GO in a median of approximately 6.5 months. Ophthalmopathy was separated from stable hyperthyroidism by the 13-signature model with about 89% sensitivity and around 81% specificity in cross-validation and with 80%/75% in the test set. Sample size was not predetermined statistically, and investigators were not blinded to group allocation.

The junction shows trimming of 5 bases on V and 3 bases on J, and the gene matches do not reach 13 bases of it. The CDR3 runs 16 amino acids, cysteine and phenylalanine included. The CDR3 DNA has 48 bases and is translated from base 1. CDR1 and CDR2 are read off the germline V gene (reference sequence) as DFQATT and SNEGSKA. Hyperthyroidism patients were newly diagnosed, were aged 18 to 65 years, and had a disease duration under 2 months. Patients were excluded if they had other autoimmune diseases, uncontrolled infections, pregnancy or lactation. Diagnosis relied on clinical symptoms, serum thyroxine, TRAb, thyroid ultrasound and orbital computed tomography. Total RNA was extracted with Trizol reagent and quality-checked on an Agilent 2100 Bioanalyzer. Details on this clonotype: It lacks a known antigen. Within one base of it there is no much larger clone, and no base qualities were kept.

For repertoire sequencing, the TCR beta CDR3 regions were amplified from RNA transcripts. HTBI primers and the Qiagen OneStep RT-PCR kit were used in a first-round RT-PCR, which was followed by a second-round multiplex PCR, size selection and purification. The libraries underwent paired-end sequencing with 100 bp reads on an Illumina HiSeq2000. Per the source publication's procedure: SOAPnuke was used for read processing, and reads with adapters, uncalled bases, a mean Phred below 15, or no exact constant-primer or identifier match were discarded. COPE v1.2.5 was used to merge high-quality paired reads. Unique nucleotide sequences were defined as clonotypes and aligned to IMGT TRB V, D and J references using MiTCR v1.1. Analysis was restricted to V-J combinations with a frequency above 0.0001, which covered 99.2% of repertoires. For each V-J combination, a TCR clonal expansion and chaos score was defined as F50 clonal expansion divided by the chaos observed in the TCRdist matrix. Welch's t-statistics and random forest were used to reduce features to about a dozen V-J combinations, which were fed into a naive Bayes classifier. Thyroid-blood repertoire similarity was quantified with the Morisita-Horn index. The raw public reads went through TCRdb reprocessing: fastp at Q25, MiXCR clone calling, in-frame beta chains kept. Every entry covers one CDR3 protein and lists the most common genes and DNA from its rows. These V and J calls rely on TCRdb rather than the paper's analysis. The sample data list over a million distinct CDR3 sequences, and about 36% of these were observed just once. The top ten constitute around 10% of the sample.

This clonotype was sampled from an adult man with Graves' hyperthyroidism. Sequenced sample: peripheral blood or thyroid tissue (not recorded which). The chain couples TRBV20-1 to TRBJ2-7, with 10 middle bases fitting TRBD2. The nucleotide sequence is given as TGCAGTGCTCGTAGCTTACTAGCGGGGCAATTCTACGAGCAGTACTTC. This is translated as CSARSLLAGQFYEQYF.